Each of the 14 T cell receptor beta chains below was sequenced from the same sample in a study of read filtering for tumor transcriptome and immune sequencing. From around 0.4 ug of RNA, a library with molecular barcoded alpha/delta and beta/gamma adaptors was made. TCRdb called the reads again in MiXCR, with one record for every CDR3 protein. The sample records roughly 93,000 distinct CDR3 sequences, roughly a fifth being singletons. What was sequenced was a population of CD138-negative cells sorted from bone marrow. These receptors came from a donor at least 40 years old with multiple myeloma.

Of note for this clonotype: Just one base apart from a much larger clone, this may be a read error. The chain recombines TRBV24-1 with TRBJ1-6; D gene unclear. This CDR3 has 16 residues. The V gene's germline CDR1 is KGHDR and CDR2 SFDVKD. The V end was cut by 4 bases, the J end by 7 bases, with 16 bases between. The CDR3: CATSETSGMVNSPLHF. The CDR3 region has the DNA TGTGCCACCAGTGAAACCTCCGGGATGGTGAATTCACCCCTCCACTTT.

The chain combines TRBV13 with TRBJ2-1; TRBD2 aligns across 14 bases. The CDR3 is 16 residues long. V shed 2 bases, J shed 6 bases, and the junction held 3 bases outside the gene matches. In germline, CDR1 is PRHDT, CDR2 FYEKMQ (reference sequence). In nucleotides, the CDR3 is TGTGCCAGCAGCTTACCCGGACTAGCGGGGGGCAATGAGCAGTTCTTC. Amino acid sequence: CASSLPGLAGGNEQFF.

This clonotype was recorded at least ten times. This chain links TRBV20-1 with TRBJ2-1; D might be TRBD2 (5 bases). V dropped 6 bases and J dropped 0 bases, with 12 bases sitting between them. Germline lookup yields CDR1 DFQATT and CDR2 SNEGSKA (reference sequence). The CDR3 consists of 14 residues. The CDR3 nucleotides read TGCAGTGCGTCGCGGGCGAGCTCCTACAATGAGCAGTTCTTC. Translated: CSASRASSYNEQFF.

This clonotype was found many times. The genes are TRBV20-1 and TRBJ2-3; TRBD1 agrees at 8 bases. In germline, CDR1 is DFQATT, CDR2 SNEGSKA (reference sequence). The length of the CDR3 is 14 residues. In DNA form, the CDR3 reads TGCAGCACCTGGGGCAGGGGGCTGCAGGATACGCAGTATTTT. Translating it yields CSTWGRGLQDTQYF.

For this clonotype: An end of the junction does not agree with germline; a read error may underlie this. The chain has TRBV7-3 and TRBJ2-2; D may correspond to TRBD1 or TRBD2 (6 bases each). Germline values: CDR1 SGHTA, CDR2 FQGTGA. The CDR3 length is 17 residues. CDR3 sequence reads: CASSSPKGGANTGELFF. The CDR3 nucleotides read TGTGCTAGCAGCTCCCCCAAGGGGGGAGCGAACACCGGGGAGCTGTTTTTT. Full variable domain (missing parts from reference TRBV7-3 and TRBJ2-2): GAGVSQTPSNKVTEKGKYVELRCDPISGHTALYWYRQSLGQGPEFLIYFQGTGAADDSGLPNDRFFAVRPEGSVSTLKIQRTERGDSAVYLCASSSPKGGANTGELFFGEGSRLTVL.

In this sample, this clonotype turned up a few times. V gene TRBV7-8 combines with J gene TRBJ1-5; D not resolved. V was trimmed by 1 base and J by 2 bases, leaving 9 bases between them. CDR1 is SGHVS, CDR2 FQNEAQ, per germline. The CDR3 spans 15 residues. CDR3 sequence reads: CASSLDSLGNQPQHF. The CDR3 nucleotides are TGTGCCAGCAGCTTAGACTCCCTCGGCAATCAGCCCCAGCATTTT.

This clonotype was picked up a small number of times. The gene calls are TRBV2 and TRBJ2-2; possibly TRBD2 for D (6 bases). Trimming shortened V by 6 bases and J by 1 base, and 15 bases separated the two germline ends. CDR3 length equals 16 residues. CDR1 and CDR2 (germline): SNHLY, FYNNEI. CDR3 nucleotides: TGTGCCAGCAGCGGGGGAGACAGCTGGAACACCGGGGAGCTGTTTTTT. Its protein product is CASSGGDSWNTGELFF.

In this sample, this clonotype turned up many times. The chain joins TRBV7-9 to TRBJ2-1, with D hard to call. The V gene's germline CDR1 is SEHNR and CDR2 FQNEAQ (reference sequence). V was cut by 2 bases and J by 9 bases, with 17 bases left in between. The CDR3 spans 15 residues. The chain's CDR3 is CASSLSAHGAVEQFF. The CDR3, as DNA: TGTGCCAGCAGCTTATCTGCACACGGCGCCGTTGAGCAGTTCTTC.

This clonotype has ten or more counts. The gene calls are TRBV5-1 and TRBJ2-1, with 12 bases aligning to TRBD2. The CDR3 extends over 15 amino acids. V shed 4 bases and J 2 bases; nucleotides not matched to a gene: 1. The germline gives CDR1 SGHRS, CDR2 YFSETQ. CDR3 DNA: TGCGCCAGCAGCAGGACTAGCGGGACCTACAATGAGCAGTTCTTC. Residues: CASSRTSGTYNEQFF.

In this sample, this clonotype turned up many times. The J gene is TRBJ1-1, the V gene TRBV5-1, with 8 positions matching TRBD1. The CDR3 is made up of 17 amino acids. Germline trimming cut 0 bases from V and 0 bases from J; bases unmatched to any gene: 7. The germline V gene encodes CDR1 SGHRS and CDR2 YFSETQ. CDR3 protein: CASSLGQGTFMNTEAFF. CDR3 bases: TGCGCCAGCAGCTTGGGACAGGGGACATTCATGAACACTGAAGCTTTCTTT.

This rearrangement joins TRBV12-3 or TRBV12-4 to TRBJ1-5; D possibly corresponds to TRBD1 (6 bases). This CDR3 has 16 amino acids. Between the trimmed V and J ends, which lost 8 bases and 0 bases, there was a span of 17 bases. CDR3 DNA sequence: TGTGCCAGCCGTGTGGGGGGGCGTTATAGCAATCAGCCCCAGCATTTT. Its protein product is CASRVGGRYSNQPQHF.

This clonotype has ten or more counts. The chain uses TRBV10-1 and TRBJ2-1; 9 positions match TRBD1. Germline V gene sequence: CDR1 WNHNN, CDR2 SYGVQD (reference sequence). The V gene end was trimmed by 8 bases and the J gene end by 6 bases; junction bases not matched to a gene: 2. The length of the CDR3 is 12 residues. The CDR3, as DNA: TGCGCCAGCGGGGACAGGGTCAATGAGCAGTTCTTC. Residues: CASGDRVNEQFF.

The genes are TRBV6-6 and TRBJ1-3; the D gene is possibly TRBD1 (5 bases). Between the trimmed V and J ends, which lost 2 bases and 0 bases, there was a span of 20 bases. Looked up from germline, CDR1 is MNHNY and CDR2 is SVGAGI (reference sequence). The CDR3 contains 19 residues. CDR3 sequence (DNA): TGTGCCAGCAGTTACGGGGGTTGGGGCAATAACCTCTCTGGAAACACCATATATTTT. Translated: CASSYGGWGNNLSGNTIYF.

This clonotype was observed a few times. V usage is TRBV7-8 and J usage is TRBJ2-5, with D perhaps TRBD2 (6 bases). This CDR3 region has 12 residues. CDR1 SGHVS and CDR2 FQNEAQ come from the germline V gene. The V gene lost 6 bases and the J gene lost 5 bases, with 10 bases spanning the gap. In nucleotides, the CDR3 is TGTGCCAGCAGAGGCGCGGGGGAGACCCAGTACTTC. It translates to CASRGAGETQYF.